This passage covers 3 T cell receptor beta chains from one sample sequenced in a study of memory CD4+ T cells and cytomegalovirus serostatus (dated by TCRdb to about 2019). Library creation used the immunoSEQ multiplex PCR assay. TCRdb re-hosts the immuneACCESS table, in-frame sequences only. Its copies lack some clones; in the studies checked, an unresolved V gene accounts for under half of them, and the cause for the rest is not known. The sample table records around 50,000 clones; about 78% of these occur just once. The ten top clones hold around 0.61% of the sample. A FACSAria II was used to sort memory CD4+ T cells, defined as single viable CD3+CD4+CD8-CD45RO+ cells. Sequencing was carried out using memory CD4+ T cells from blood. These receptors were obtained from an adult in good health and CMV-seronegative.

The DNA of the CDR3 is TGTGCCAGTAGTTCCCCCCGGGACAGGGGTAATGAGCAGTTCTTC. This sequence encodes CASSSPRDRGNEQFF. The rearrangement joins TRBV19 to TRBJ2-1; 10 bases are a match to TRBD1. This CDR3 has 15 residues. The ends lost 5 bases at V and 7 bases at J; junction bases unmatched: 8. Germline lookup yields CDR1 LNHDA and CDR2 SQIVND (reference sequence).

V is TRBV11-2 and J is TRBJ2-7; 10 positions agree with TRBD2. Trimming at V came to 2 bases and at J to 0 bases, leaving 1 base not matched to a gene. This CDR3 has 15 residues. CDR1 and CDR2 from the germline V gene are SGHAT and FQNNGV. In DNA, the CDR3 is TGTGCCAGCAGCTTATCTAGCGGGAGCTCCTACGAGCAGTACTTC. Protein: CASSLSSGSSYEQYF.

This chain connects TRBV6-1 to TRBJ1-2; D uncertain. Trimming pared 0 bases from V and 2 bases from J, leaving 10 bases between. CDR3 length: 15 residues. The germline CDR1 and CDR2 sequences are MNHNS and SASEGT. This CDR3 is CASSEAKQTNYGYTF. The CDR3 DNA reads TGTGCCAGCAGTGAAGCTAAACAGACAAACTATGGCTACACCTTC.